Listed here is a single TCR beta chain. Its target is not known. The CDR3 spans 14 residues. The germline V gene encodes CDR1 LNHDA and CDR2 SQIVND (reference sequence). V shed 1 base and J 4 bases; nucleotides not matched to a gene: 0. This entry comes from a study of cytomegalovirus exposure and HLA in healthy donors. The data were produced by immunoSEQ multiplex PCR, yet TCRdb's version contains in-frame clones alone and is incomplete. The sample has 80,000 to 95,000 clones, 90% to 95% seen once; the top ten hold less than 1.5%. General observations from the study: Rarity held for most TCR sequences, but there were some public TCRs that occurred in many donors. For cytomegalovirus status, the classifier reportedly gave diagnoses with high specificity and sensitivity. The study labeled fewer than 200 TCR beta chains cytomegalovirus-associated.

The sequence was collected from a woman aged 30 to 39 in good health and CMV-seropositive. The chain is built from TRBV19 and TRBJ2-5; 10 bases are shared with TRBD2. The sequenced material came from PBMCs. As DNA, the CDR3 is TGTGCCAGTAGTATAGGACTAGCGGGAGAGACCCAGTACTTC. Amino acid sequence: CASSIGLAGETQYF.